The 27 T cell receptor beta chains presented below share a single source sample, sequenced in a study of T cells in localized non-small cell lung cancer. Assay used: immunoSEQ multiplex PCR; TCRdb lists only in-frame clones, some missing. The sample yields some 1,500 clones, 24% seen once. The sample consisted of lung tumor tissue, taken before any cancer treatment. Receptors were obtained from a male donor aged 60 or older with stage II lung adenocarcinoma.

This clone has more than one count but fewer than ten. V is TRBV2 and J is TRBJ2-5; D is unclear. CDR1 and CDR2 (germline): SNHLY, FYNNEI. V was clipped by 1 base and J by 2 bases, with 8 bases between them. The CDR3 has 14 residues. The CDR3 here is CASSEEGVQETQYF. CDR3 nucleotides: TGTGCCAGCAGTGAAGAAGGTGTACAAGAGACCCAGTACTTC.

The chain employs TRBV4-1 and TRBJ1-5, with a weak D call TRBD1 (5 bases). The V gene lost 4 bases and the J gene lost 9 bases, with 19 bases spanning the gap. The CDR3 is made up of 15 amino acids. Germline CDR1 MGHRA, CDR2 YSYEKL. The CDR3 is CASSLPISRVRPQHF. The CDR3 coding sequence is TGCGCCAGCAGCCTACCAATTTCCAGGGTCCGGCCCCAGCATTTT.

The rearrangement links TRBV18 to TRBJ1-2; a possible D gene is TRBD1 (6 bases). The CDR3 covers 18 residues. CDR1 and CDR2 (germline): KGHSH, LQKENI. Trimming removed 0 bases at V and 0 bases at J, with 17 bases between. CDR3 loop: CASSPPARGHRTNYGYTF. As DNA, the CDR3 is TGTGCCAGCTCACCACCGGCGAGGGGACACAGGACTAACTATGGCTACACCTTC.

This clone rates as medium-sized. The CDR3 loop is CASSEEPAYNEQFF. CDR3 DNA sequence: TGTGCCAGCAGTGAAGAACCCGCTTACAATGAGCAGTTCTTC. This chain links TRBV9 with TRBJ2-1, with unresolved D. The V and J ends lost 5 bases and 4 bases respectively, with 13 bases between them. The CDR3 contains 14 residues. Germline V gene lookup returns CDR1 SGDLS and CDR2 YYNGEE.

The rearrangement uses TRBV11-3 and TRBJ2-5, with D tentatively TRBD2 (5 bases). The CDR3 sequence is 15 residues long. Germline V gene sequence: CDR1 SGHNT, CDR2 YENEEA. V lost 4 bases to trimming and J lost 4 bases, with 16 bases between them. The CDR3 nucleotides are TGTGCCAGCAGCTCGGGATTTAAGGACGGAGAGACCCAGTACTTC. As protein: CASSSGFKDGETQYF.

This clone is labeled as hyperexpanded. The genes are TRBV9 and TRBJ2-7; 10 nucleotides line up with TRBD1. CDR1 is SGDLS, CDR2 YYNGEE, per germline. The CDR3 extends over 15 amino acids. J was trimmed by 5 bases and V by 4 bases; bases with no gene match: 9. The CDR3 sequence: CASSPQGTGVDEQYF. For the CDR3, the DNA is TGTGCCAGCAGCCCCCAGGGGACAGGGGTCGACGAGCAGTACTTC.

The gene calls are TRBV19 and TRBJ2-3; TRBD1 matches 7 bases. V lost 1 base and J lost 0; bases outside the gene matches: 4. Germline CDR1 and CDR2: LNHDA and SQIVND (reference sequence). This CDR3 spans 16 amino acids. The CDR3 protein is CASSIGTGESTDTQYF. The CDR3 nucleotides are TGTGCCAGTAGTATAGGCACAGGGGAAAGCACAGATACGCAGTATTTT.

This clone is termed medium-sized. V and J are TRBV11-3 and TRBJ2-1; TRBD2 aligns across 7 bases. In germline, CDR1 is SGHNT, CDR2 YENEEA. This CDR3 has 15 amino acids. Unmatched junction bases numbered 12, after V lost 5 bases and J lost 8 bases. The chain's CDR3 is CASSRSLGGYDEQFF. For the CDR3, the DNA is TGTGCCAGCAGCCGGTCCCTCGGGGGGTACGATGAGCAGTTCTTC.

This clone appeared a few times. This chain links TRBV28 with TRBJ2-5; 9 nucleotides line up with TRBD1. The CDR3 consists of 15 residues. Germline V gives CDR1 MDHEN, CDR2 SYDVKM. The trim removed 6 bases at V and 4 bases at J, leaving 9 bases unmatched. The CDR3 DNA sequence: TGTGCCAGCAGCTCCTCGGGACAGGGAAGAGAGACCCAGTACTTC. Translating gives CASSSSGQGRETQYF.

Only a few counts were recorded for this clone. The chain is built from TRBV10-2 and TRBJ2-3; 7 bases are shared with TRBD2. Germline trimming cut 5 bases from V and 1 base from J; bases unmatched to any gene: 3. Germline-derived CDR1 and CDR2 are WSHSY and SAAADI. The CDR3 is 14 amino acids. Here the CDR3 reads CASSQRDGTDTQYF. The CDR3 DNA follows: TGCGCCAGCAGTCAGCGGGATGGCACAGATACGCAGTATTTT.

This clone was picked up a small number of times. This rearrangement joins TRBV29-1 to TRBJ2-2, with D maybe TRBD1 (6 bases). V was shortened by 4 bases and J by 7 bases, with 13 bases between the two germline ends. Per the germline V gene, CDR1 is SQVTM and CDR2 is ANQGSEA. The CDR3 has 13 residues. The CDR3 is CSVASGEDGELFF. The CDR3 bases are TGCAGCGTTGCTTCAGGGGAAGACGGGGAGCTGTTTTTT.

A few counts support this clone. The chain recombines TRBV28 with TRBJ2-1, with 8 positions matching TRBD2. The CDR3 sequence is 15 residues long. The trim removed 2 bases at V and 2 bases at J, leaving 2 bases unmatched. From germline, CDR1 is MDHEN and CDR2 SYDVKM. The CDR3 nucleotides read TGTGCCAGCAGTTTACGGGGGGGACCCTACAATGAGCAGTTCTTC. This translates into CASSLRGGPYNEQFF.

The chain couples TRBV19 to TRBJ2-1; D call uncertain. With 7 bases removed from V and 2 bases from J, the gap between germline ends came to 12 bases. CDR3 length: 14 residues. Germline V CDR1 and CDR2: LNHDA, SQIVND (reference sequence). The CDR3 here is CASNQIGAYNEQFF. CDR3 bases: TGTGCCAGTAACCAGATAGGTGCCTACAATGAGCAGTTCTTC.

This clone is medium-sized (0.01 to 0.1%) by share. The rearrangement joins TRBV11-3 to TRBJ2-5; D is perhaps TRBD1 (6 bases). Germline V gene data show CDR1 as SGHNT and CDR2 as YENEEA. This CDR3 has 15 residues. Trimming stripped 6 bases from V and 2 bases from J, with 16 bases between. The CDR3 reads CASSQQGGGQETQYF. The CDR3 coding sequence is TGTGCCAGCAGTCAACAGGGTGGGGGACAAGAGACCCAGTACTTC.

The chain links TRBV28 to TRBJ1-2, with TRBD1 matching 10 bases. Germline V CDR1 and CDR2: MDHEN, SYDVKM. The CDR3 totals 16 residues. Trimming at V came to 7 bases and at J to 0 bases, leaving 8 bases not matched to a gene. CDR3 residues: CASTPQGTGANYGYTF. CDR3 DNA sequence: TGTGCCAGCACACCCCAGGGGACAGGGGCTAACTATGGCTACACCTTC.

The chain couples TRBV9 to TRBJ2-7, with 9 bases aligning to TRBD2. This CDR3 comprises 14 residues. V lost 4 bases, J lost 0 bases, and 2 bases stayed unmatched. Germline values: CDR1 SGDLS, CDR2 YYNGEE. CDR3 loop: CASSLAGISYEQYF. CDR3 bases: TGTGCCAGCAGCCTAGCGGGAATCTCCTACGAGCAGTACTTC.

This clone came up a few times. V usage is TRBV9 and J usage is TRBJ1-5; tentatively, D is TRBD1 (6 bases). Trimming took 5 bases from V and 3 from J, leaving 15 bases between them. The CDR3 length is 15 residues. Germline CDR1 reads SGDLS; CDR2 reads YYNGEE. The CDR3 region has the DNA TGTGCCAGCAGAGCGGACAGTCGTTCCAATCAGCCCCAGCATTTT. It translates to CASRADSRSNQPQHF. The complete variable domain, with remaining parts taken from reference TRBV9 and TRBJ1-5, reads DSGVTQTPKHLITATGQRVTLRCSPRSGDLSVYWYQQSLDQGLQFLIQYYNGEERAKGNILERFSAQQFPDLHSELNLSSLELGDSALYFCASRADSRSNQPQHFGDGTRLSIL.

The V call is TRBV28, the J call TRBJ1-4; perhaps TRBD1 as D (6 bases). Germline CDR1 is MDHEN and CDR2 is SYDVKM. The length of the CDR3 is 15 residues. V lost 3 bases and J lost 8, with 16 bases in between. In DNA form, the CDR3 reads TGTGCCAGCAGTTTTAGTCTTCAGGGGAGGGAAAAACTGTTTTTT. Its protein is CASSFSLQGREKLFF.

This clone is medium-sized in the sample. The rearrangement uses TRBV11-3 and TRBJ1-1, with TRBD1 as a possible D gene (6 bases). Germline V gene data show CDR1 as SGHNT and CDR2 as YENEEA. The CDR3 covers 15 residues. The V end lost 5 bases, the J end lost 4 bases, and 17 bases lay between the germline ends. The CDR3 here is CASSPRPGASTEAFF. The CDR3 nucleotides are TGTGCCAGCAGCCCAAGGCCGGGGGCGAGCACTGAAGCTTTCTTT.

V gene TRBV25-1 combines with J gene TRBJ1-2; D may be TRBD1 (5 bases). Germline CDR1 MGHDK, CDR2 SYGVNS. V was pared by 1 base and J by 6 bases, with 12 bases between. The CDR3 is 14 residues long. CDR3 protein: CASSEFGGAHGYTF. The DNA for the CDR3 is TGTGCCAGCAGTGAATTCGGAGGGGCGCATGGCTACACCTTC.

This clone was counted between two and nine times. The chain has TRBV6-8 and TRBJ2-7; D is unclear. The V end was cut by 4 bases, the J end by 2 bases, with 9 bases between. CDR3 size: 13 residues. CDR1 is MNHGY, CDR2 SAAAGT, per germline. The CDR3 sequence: CASSWDSPYEQYF. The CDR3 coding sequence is TGTGCCAGCAGTTGGGATAGCCCCTACGAGCAGTACTTC.

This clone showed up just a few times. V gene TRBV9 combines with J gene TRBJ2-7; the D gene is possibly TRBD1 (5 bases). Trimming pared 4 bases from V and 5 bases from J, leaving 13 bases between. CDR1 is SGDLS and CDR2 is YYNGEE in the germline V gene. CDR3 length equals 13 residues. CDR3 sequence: CASSLSWGDEQYF. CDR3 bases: TGTGCCAGCAGCCTGAGCTGGGGCGACGAGCAGTACTTC.

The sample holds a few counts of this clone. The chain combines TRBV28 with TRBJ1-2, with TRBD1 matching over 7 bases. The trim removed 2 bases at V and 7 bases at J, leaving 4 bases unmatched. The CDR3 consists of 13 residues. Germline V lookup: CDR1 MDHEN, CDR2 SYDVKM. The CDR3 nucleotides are TGTGCCAGCAGTTTAACCAGGGGGAGTGGCTACACCTTC. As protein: CASSLTRGSGYTF.

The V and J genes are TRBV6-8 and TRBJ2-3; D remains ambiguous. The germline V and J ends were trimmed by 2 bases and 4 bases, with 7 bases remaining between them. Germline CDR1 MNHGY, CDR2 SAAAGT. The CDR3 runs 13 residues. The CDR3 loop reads CASSYMRADTQYF. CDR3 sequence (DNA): TGTGCCAGCAGTTACATGAGAGCAGATACGCAGTATTTT.

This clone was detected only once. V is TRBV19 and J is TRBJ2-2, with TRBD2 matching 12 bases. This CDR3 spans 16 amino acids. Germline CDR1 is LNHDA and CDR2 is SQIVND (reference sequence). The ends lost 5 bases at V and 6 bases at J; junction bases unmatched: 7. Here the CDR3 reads CASSLLAGGFPGELFF. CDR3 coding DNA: TGTGCCAGTAGTTTACTAGCGGGAGGTTTTCCCGGGGAGCTGTTTTTT.

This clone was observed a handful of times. The chain's CDR3 is CAISESGGFTDTQYF. CDR3 bases: TGTGCCATCAGTGAGTCTGGGGGATTCACAGATACGCAGTATTTT. The rearrangement joins TRBV10-3 to TRBJ2-3; D could derive from TRBD1 or TRBD2 (5 bases each). Looked up from germline, CDR1 is ENHRY and CDR2 is SYGVKD. V was cut by 0 bases and J by 2 bases, with 9 bases left in between. The CDR3 length is 15 residues.

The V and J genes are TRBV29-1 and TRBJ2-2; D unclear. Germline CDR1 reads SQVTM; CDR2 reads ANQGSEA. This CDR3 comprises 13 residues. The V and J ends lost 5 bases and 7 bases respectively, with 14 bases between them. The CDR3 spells CSVIGPVGGELFF. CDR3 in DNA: TGCAGCGTTATCGGACCCGTCGGCGGGGAGCTGTTTTTT.